The TCR beta chain under discussion was sequenced for a study of beta chain features in type 1 diabetes. Study-wide findings and caveats: Sampled from patients, naive, central memory and Treg TCRB repertoires appeared more similar than those sampled from healthy donors.

This clone came up many times. Antigen: not known. At the DNA level, this CDR3 is encoded by other sequences in the same sample as well. Every isolated RNA sample was fully reverse transcribed, so sequencing captured expressed TCRB transcripts. Some clones are missing from TCRdb's copy, which holds only in-frame ones; the method was immunoSEQ multiplex PCR. The sample has around 500,000 clones, about an eighth seen once. Losses at the gene ends were 6 bases for V and 0 bases for J; bases not matched to a gene: 4. The length of the CDR3 is 13 residues. Germline CDR1 and CDR2: SQVTM and ANQGSEA. Only one heparinised blood draw was taken per donor, and its volume averaged around 120 mL.

V is TRBV29-1 and J is TRBJ1-1, with TRBD1 matching 7 bases. The receptor was derived from a woman younger than 30 in good health. The material sequenced was naive CD4+ T cells from blood. CDR3 nucleotide sequence: TGCAGCGTGCGACAGGGACTGAACACTGAAGCTTTCTTT. Residues: CSVRQGLNTEAFF.